This T cell receptor beta chain was captured by sequencing in a study of regulatory T cells in long-lasting Graves disease. Relying on iRepertoire HTBI primers and Arm-PCR of CDR3 regions, the team built TCR beta libraries. TCRdb processed the multiplex PCR reads anew with MiXCR; each CDR3 protein has one entry. The table shows roughly 400,000 distinct CDR3 sequences, with roughly 20% occurring only once. The time point is: persistent/refractory GD, antithyroid drugs over 5 years with positive TRAb. Scientists built the TCR library using RNA that was extracted from PBMCs. Doctors identified Graves' disease using the American Thyroid Association guidelines. Patients came through an endocrinology department, and that department was in Xi'an, China. The sample in question was peripheral blood mononuclear cells (PBMCs), obtained when the disease was refractory, from a patient treated with antithyroid drugs. The clonotype originates from a female donor with Graves disease.

CDR3 protein: CASRTSETTNFNEQFF. For the CDR3, the DNA is TGTGCCAGCAGGACCTCCGAGACTACCAACTTTAATGAGCAGTTCTTC. The chain is built from TRBV28 and TRBJ2-1, with D tentatively TRBD2 (5 bases). V lost 6 bases, J lost 7 bases, and 22 bases lay in between. The CDR3 covers 16 residues. Germline lookup yields CDR1 MDHEN and CDR2 SYDVKM.